Shown below are 17 T cell receptor beta chains from a single sample sequenced in a study of blood T cells in healthy people across ages. Sample-barcoded 5' priming and a J-beta primer mix drove a second PCR of about 6 to 12 cycles. TCRdb re-derived calls from the 5' RACE reads in MiXCR, one entry per CDR3 protein. The sample includes about 1.1 million distinct CDR3 sequences, roughly two fifths of them seen just once. What was sequenced was blood. The receptors stem from a man aged 18 to 29 in good health.

This chain uses TRBV7-2 with TRBJ1-5; 7 positions agree with TRBD1. Germline V CDR1 and CDR2: SGHTA, FQGNSA. With 5 bases clipped from V and 3 bases from J, the junction kept 7 bases outside the gene matches. The CDR3 totals 15 residues. CDR3 residues: CASSDRQGYNQPQHF. CDR3 coding DNA: TGTGCCAGCAGCGACCGACAGGGCTACAATCAGCCCCAGCATTTT. The full variable domain, rest sourced from reference TRBV7-2 and TRBJ1-5, is GAGVSQSPSNKVTEKGKDVELRCDPISGHTALYWYRQSLGQGLEFLIYFQGNSAPDKSGLPSDRFSAERTGGSVSTLTIQRTQQEDSAVYLCASSDRQGYNQPQHFGDGTRLSIL.

The chain couples TRBV12-3 or TRBV12-4 to TRBJ1-2; unclear D gene. The CDR3 runs to 14 residues. The V and J ends lost 2 bases and 0 bases respectively, with 7 bases between them. The CDR3: CASSLNAANYGYTF. In DNA form, the CDR3 reads TGTGCCAGCAGTTTAAACGCCGCTAACTATGGCTACACCTTC.

The rearrangement links TRBV5-1 to TRBJ1-1, with unresolved D. Germline loops: CDR1 SGHRS, CDR2 YFSETQ. With 1 base removed from V and 4 bases from J, the gap between germline ends came to 8 bases. CDR3 length: 13 residues. The CDR3, as DNA: TGCGCCAGCAGCTTGCAAAGGGTCACTGAAGCTTTCTTT. Translating gives CASSLQRVTEAFF.

This clonotype was counted only a few times. The V call is TRBV29-1, the J call TRBJ1-1; tentative D call: TRBD1 (5 bases). CDR3 length: 17 amino acids. Trimming removed 1 base from V and 4 bases from J, with 22 bases in between. CDR1 is SQVTM and CDR2 is ANQGSEA in the germline V gene. DNA of the CDR3: TGCAGCGTTGAAGTATTGAAACAGGCGGGAGGTAGCACTGAAGCTTTCTTT. This sequence encodes CSVEVLKQAGGSTEAFF. Complete variable domain (other parts from reference TRBV29-1 and TRBJ1-1): SAVISQKPSRDICQRGTSLTIQCQVDSQVTMMFWYRQQPGQSLTLIATANQGSEATYESGFVIDKFPISRPNLTFSTLTVSNMSPEDSSIYLCSVEVLKQAGGSTEAFFGQGTRLTVV.

This clonotype showed up many times. CDR3 protein: CASSSPSTDTQYF. CDR3 sequence (DNA): TGTGCCAGCAGCTCCCCCAGCACAGATACGCAGTATTTT. This chain uses TRBV7-2 with TRBJ2-3; no clear D gene. CDR1 is SGHTA, CDR2 FQGNSA, per germline. The CDR3 extends over 13 amino acids. V lost 4 bases, J lost 0 bases, and 5 bases lay in between.

The V and J genes are TRBV4-3 and TRBJ1-3; D possibly corresponds to TRBD1 (5 bases). The CDR3 spans 16 residues. V was cut by 1 base and J by 0 bases, with 10 bases left in between. Germline V lookup: CDR1 LGHNA, CDR2 YSLEER. The DNA of the CDR3 is TGCGCCAGCAGCCAAGTGGGGGATAGCTCTGGAAACACCATATATTTT. Protein sequence: CASSQVGDSSGNTIYF.

This clonotype was seen a single time. The gene calls are TRBV3-1 and TRBJ1-1; TRBD1 is a possible D gene (5 bases). Trimming removed 1 base at V and 6 bases at J, with 12 bases between. This CDR3 comprises 14 residues. CDR1 is LGHDT and CDR2 is YNNKEL in the germline V gene (reference sequence). Here the CDR3 reads CASSQGGLAAEAFF. The CDR3 bases are TGTGCCAGCAGCCAAGGGGGCCTGGCTGCTGAAGCTTTCTTT.

V is TRBV4-3 and J is TRBJ2-7; D unresolved. Trimming left V 2 bases short and J 7 bases short, with 15 bases between. Germline V gene lookup returns CDR1 LGHNA and CDR2 YSLEER. The CDR3 extends over 14 amino acids. CDR3 sequence reads: CASSQRQGRNEQYF. The DNA of the CDR3 is TGCGCCAGCAGCCAAAGGCAAGGGCGGAATGAGCAGTACTTC.

The chain carries TRBV29-1 and TRBJ1-5, with a possible D match to TRBD1 (6 bases). The CDR3 spans 13 residues. Germline V gives CDR1 SQVTM, CDR2 ANQGSEA. V was pared by 5 bases and J by 5 bases, with 13 bases between. Here the CDR3 reads CSVSAGVHQPQHF. For the CDR3, the DNA is TGCAGCGTTTCGGCAGGGGTTCATCAGCCCCAGCATTTT.

The chain has TRBV13 and TRBJ2-2; D might be TRBD1 or TRBD2, each matching 5 bases. V lost 1 base and J 0 bases, leaving 12 bases between the germline ends. CDR1 is PRHDT and CDR2 is FYEKMQ in the germline V gene (reference sequence). The CDR3 sequence is 17 residues long. CDR3 sequence: CASSLVLGRTNTGELFF. The CDR3 DNA reads TGTGCCAGCAGCTTAGTCCTGGGACGGACGAACACCGGGGAGCTGTTTTTT.

In its sample, this clonotype was seen many times. The genes are TRBV20-1 and TRBJ1-2, with 9 positions matching TRBD1. Germline V gene sequence: CDR1 DFQATT, CDR2 SNEGSKA (reference sequence). This CDR3 has 13 residues. V dropped 6 bases and J dropped 2; count of bases not matched to a gene: 4. CDR3 amino acids: CSAPTGGNYGYTF. The DNA of the CDR3 is TGCAGTGCGCCGACAGGGGGGAACTATGGCTACACCTTC.

The rearrangement uses TRBV6-5 and TRBJ2-7; the D call may be TRBD1 or TRBD2 (5 bases each). The V and J ends lost 7 bases and 5 bases respectively, with 18 bases between them. The germline CDR1 and CDR2 sequences are MNHEY and SVGAGI. CDR3 size: 14 residues. This CDR3 reads CASTPSRGLHEQYF. The CDR3 DNA sequence: TGTGCCAGCACCCCCAGCCGGGGCCTTCACGAGCAGTACTTC.

This clonotype was seen a handful of times. The chain has TRBV9 and TRBJ2-1; D unresolved. Trimming stripped 4 bases from V and 11 bases from J, with 19 bases between. CDR1 SGDLS and CDR2 YYNGEE come from the germline V gene. The CDR3 totals 14 residues. CDR3 region: CASSPRGPWLQQFF. For the CDR3, the DNA is TGTGCCAGCAGCCCCCGTGGGCCATGGTTGCAGCAGTTCTTC.

This clonotype was seen a handful of times. CDR3 DNA sequence: TGCGCCAGCAGCCTGGGACAGGGGGCCTTTGCAAACACAGATACGCAGTATTTT. It yields the protein CASSLGQGAFANTDTQYF. V usage is TRBV5-1 and J usage is TRBJ2-3; 12 bases are a match to TRBD1. V trimming: 4 bases; J trimming: 2 bases; junction bases outside the gene matches: 11. This CDR3 region has 18 residues. Looked up from germline, CDR1 is SGHRS and CDR2 is YFSETQ.

This clonotype was seen more than once but under ten times. V usage is TRBV12-3 or TRBV12-4 and J usage is TRBJ1-1; TRBD1 might be the D (5 bases). The CDR3 is 15 residues long. V lost 6 bases and J 1 base, leaving 15 bases between the germline ends. The CDR3 bases are TGTGCCAGCAGACCCCCGGGACTTACGAACACTGAAGCTTTCTTT. It translates to CASRPPGLTNTEAFF.

The rearrangement joins TRBV18 to TRBJ1-5, with D tentatively TRBD1 (6 bases). Germline CDR1 is KGHSH and CDR2 is LQKENI. The CDR3 extends over 15 amino acids. Trimming cost V 5 bases and J 4 bases, with 15 bases left between them. CDR3 DNA: TGTGCCAGCTCAGGTAGTGGGGGGCCGAATCAGCCCCAGCATTTT. Amino acid sequence: CASSGSGGPNQPQHF.

This clonotype has a handful of counts. V gene TRBV4-3 combines with J gene TRBJ2-1; 9 bases are a match to TRBD2. This CDR3 is 16 amino acids long. Germline values: CDR1 LGHNA, CDR2 YSLEER. V lost 3 bases, J lost 3 bases, and 6 bases stayed unmatched. The CDR3 spells CASSQYLAGNYNEQFF. The CDR3, as DNA: TGCGCCAGCAGCCAGTATCTAGCGGGGAACTACAATGAGCAGTTCTTC.